These 32 T cell receptor beta chains originate from one sample sequenced in a study of T cells in Graves' hyperthyroidism and ophthalmopathy. Amplification of TCR beta CDR3 regions was performed using RNA transcripts as template. First-round RT-PCR with HTBI primers amplified the TCR CDR3 region. TCRdb redid the calling of the multiplex PCR reads with MiXCR, one entry per CDR3 protein. Of around 450,000 distinct CDR3 sequences in the sample, 15% to 19% were seen once. The sequencing input was blood. Every receptor here comes from a woman between 18 and 30 years old with Graves' hyperthyroidism.

This clonotype was seen repeatedly, ten times or more. The CDR3 sequence: CASSSYRGAGYEQYF. The CDR3 bases are TGTGCCAGCAGTTCTTACAGGGGGGCGGGGTACGAGCAGTACTTC. This chain uses TRBV6-5 with TRBJ2-7; 8 bases are shared with TRBD1. This CDR3 has 15 residues. J gave up 4 bases and V 4 bases, and 9 bases lay outside the gene matches. Germline V gene lookup returns CDR1 MNHEY and CDR2 SVGAGI.

Details on this clonotype: A much larger clone lies one base from this, so it may be a read error. The chain couples TRBV4-1 to TRBJ1-2, with a possible D match to TRBD1 (5 bases). Trimming took 3 bases from V and 5 from J, leaving 25 bases between them. The CDR3 loop spans 18 amino acids. Per germline, CDR1 MGHRA and CDR2 YSYEKL. The CDR3 loop is CASSHREQGGRGAYGYTF. The CDR3 DNA is TGCGCCAGCAGCCATAGAGAACAAGGTGGTAGGGGCGCTTATGGCTACACCTTC.

A few counts support this clonotype. A much bigger clone sits one base away, suggesting this may be a read error. The chain has TRBV9 and TRBJ1-2; D unclear. The CDR3 has 11 amino acids. In germline, CDR1 is SGDLS, CDR2 YYNGEE. CDR3 DNA sequence: TGTGCCCGCAGCGTAGGGTATGGCTACACCTTC. This translates into CARSVGYGYTF.

The chain employs TRBV6-2 or TRBV6-3 and TRBJ2-3, with D possibly matching TRBD1 (6 bases). With 4 bases removed from V and 6 bases from J, the gap between germline ends came to 17 bases. The CDR3 is made up of 15 amino acids. The germline gives CDR1 MNHEY, CDR2 SVGEGT. The CDR3 spells CASSSEDRRSDTQYF. The CDR3 region has the DNA TGTGCCAGCAGTTCCGAGGACAGACGATCGGATACGCAGTATTTT.

The rearrangement joins TRBV20-1 to TRBJ1-3; no clear D. Trimming pared 0 bases from V and 0 bases from J, leaving 21 bases between. The germline V gene has CDR1 DFQATT and CDR2 SNEGSKA (reference sequence). The CDR3 consists of 19 residues. The CDR3 loop reads CSAREGFGRSDSSGNTIYF. As DNA, the CDR3 is TGCAGTGCTAGAGAGGGGTTCGGCAGGTCAGACTCCTCTGGAAACACCATATATTTT.

This clonotype was counted at least ten times. The rearrangement uses TRBV11-2 and TRBJ2-3; D perhaps matches TRBD1 (7 bases). CDR1 is SGHAT and CDR2 is FQNNGV in the germline V gene. The CDR3 consists of 17 residues. Trimming removed 5 bases from V and 0 bases from J, with 18 bases in between. CDR3: CASSPNAGQSSTDTQYF. The CDR3 nucleotides are TGTGCCAGCAGCCCCAACGCGGGACAGTCTAGCACAGATACGCAGTATTTT.

This clonotype was seen ten or more times. The chain couples TRBV5-1 to TRBJ1-5; D call uncertain. Per the germline V gene, CDR1 is SGHRS and CDR2 is YFSETQ. Trimming took 0 bases from V and 4 from J, leaving 5 bases between them. The CDR3 runs to 13 residues. The CDR3 loop reads CASSLDPNQPQHF. The CDR3 DNA is TGCGCCAGCAGCTTGGACCCAAATCAGCCCCAGCATTTT.

This clonotype appeared many times. The chain couples TRBV5-1 to TRBJ2-7, with D unresolved. The CDR3 sequence is 14 residues long. Germline CDR1 is SGHRS and CDR2 is YFSETQ. V gave up 0 bases and J gave up 1 base, with 8 bases separating them. The CDR3: CASSLDSTSYEQYF. The DNA of the CDR3 is TGCGCCAGCAGCTTGGATTCAACTTCCTACGAGCAGTACTTC.

The chain uses TRBV7-2 and TRBJ1-1; 9 bases fit TRBD1. V lost 6 bases to trimming and J lost 0 bases; unmatched junction nucleotides: 8. CDR1 SGHTA and CDR2 FQGNSA come from the germline V gene. The CDR3 covers 16 residues. CDR3 DNA sequence: TGTGCCAGCAGGGAGCCCGGGACAGGGCTGAACACTGAAGCTTTCTTT. It translates to CASREPGTGLNTEAFF.

With respect to this clonotype: A single base separates this from a much larger clone, so it may be a read error. CDR3 nucleotides: TGCGCCAGCAGTAGTTCTACAGGGATTATGTCAGGCTACACCTTC. This sequence encodes CASSSSTGIMSGYTF. V and J are TRBV5-1 and TRBJ1-2; D perhaps matches TRBD1 (6 bases). CDR3 size: 15 residues. Trimming removed 5 bases from V and 8 bases from J, with 22 bases in between. The germline V gene encodes CDR1 SGHRS and CDR2 YFSETQ.

In its sample, this clonotype was seen many times. The chain has TRBV7-4 and TRBJ1-1; TRBD1 matches at 9 bases. With 7 bases clipped from V and 12 bases from J, the junction kept 6 bases outside the gene matches. Germline V gives CDR1 SGHVT, CDR2 SQSDAQ. The CDR3 runs 11 residues. CDR3 coding DNA: TGTGCCAGCATCACGACAGGGGGGTCTTTCTTT. Protein sequence: CASITTGGSFF.

The sample holds many counts of this clonotype. The rearrangement uses TRBV4-1 and TRBJ2-7, with TRBD2 matching 7 bases. The CDR3 contains 14 residues. Germline CDR1 reads MGHRA; CDR2 reads YSYEKL. Trimming cost V 3 bases and J 2 bases; bases outside gene matches: 4. CDR3 DNA: TGCGCCAGCAGCCAGGCCCGGGGGGCCTACGAGCAGTACTTC. Translation: CASSQARGAYEQYF.

On this clonotype itself: One end of the junction fails to match germline, which may point to a read error. This chain joins TRBV19 and TRBJ1-2; tentatively, D is TRBD1 (5 bases). Germline V gene lookup returns CDR1 LNHDA and CDR2 SQIVND (reference sequence). The length of the CDR3 is 16 residues. The CDR3 is CASSSLRDSDNHGYTF. The CDR3 nucleotides read TGTGCCAGTAGTTCCCTTCGGGACTCCGATAACCATGGCTACACCTTC.

Ten or more counts support this clonotype. The rearrangement uses TRBV19 and TRBJ1-2; D unclear. The CDR3 totals 15 residues. Trimming left V 4 bases short and J 4 bases short, with 16 bases between. Germline V gene lookup returns CDR1 LNHDA and CDR2 SQIVND (reference sequence). The CDR3 DNA is TGTGCCAGTAGTAAGGTACCTCCCCCAGCCTATGGCTACACCTTC. Translation gives CASSKVPPPAYGYTF.

This clonotype was counted at least ten times. The chain links TRBV28 to TRBJ2-7, with D maybe TRBD2 (6 bases). The CDR3 loop spans 14 amino acids. Between the trimmed V and J ends, which lost 2 bases and 7 bases, there was a span of 15 bases. CDR1 and CDR2 (germline): MDHEN, SYDVKM. CDR3 loop: CASSLAGTTREQYF. CDR3 DNA: TGTGCCAGCAGTTTAGCGGGGACCACGAGGGAGCAGTACTTC.

The table lists this clonotype with many counts. The chain couples TRBV12-3 or TRBV12-4 to TRBJ2-2; no reliable D call. Trimming took 2 bases from V and 14 from J, leaving 18 bases between them. CDR3 length: 14 residues. The CDR3 region has the DNA TGTGCCAGCAGTTTAAGGGCCTGGACGGCGGATCTGTTTTTT. It translates to CASSLRAWTADLFF.

In its sample, this clonotype was seen many times. The chain recombines TRBV7-9 with TRBJ1-2; D is possibly TRBD1 (6 bases). Germline V gene lookup returns CDR1 SEHNR and CDR2 FQNEAQ (reference sequence). The V end was cut by 4 bases, the J end by 3 bases, with 27 bases between. The CDR3 has 19 amino acids. CDR3 sequence: CASSSGSGDRQDLDYGYTF. The CDR3 DNA sequence: TGTGCCAGCAGCTCCGGGTCAGGCGACAGACAGGATCTAGACTATGGCTACACCTTC.

This clonotype was counted between two and nine times. The V gene is TRBV4-2, the J gene TRBJ1-4; 12 bases are shared with TRBD1. The germline CDR1 and CDR2 sequences are LGHNA and YNFKEQ. V trimming: 0 bases; J trimming: 8 bases; junction bases outside the gene matches: 4. The CDR3 has 16 residues. This CDR3 reads CASSQDKGQGAEKLFF. The CDR3 region has the DNA TGTGCCAGCAGCCAAGATAAGGGACAGGGGGCGGAAAAACTGTTTTTT.

This clonotype has a handful of counts. Being one base from a much bigger clone, this may be a read error. The chain uses TRBV29-1 and TRBJ2-5, with no clear D. The tail of the sequence fits TRBJ2-1 better, so the J call may be wrong. Germline V lookup: CDR1 SQVTM, CDR2 ANQGSEA. The CDR3 contains 12 residues. The CDR3 region has the DNA TGCAGCGTTGTTGGGTTATCGGAGACCCAGTTCTTC. Amino acids: CSVVGLSETQFF.

Note on this clonotype: Germline is not matched at one junction end, which may reflect a read error. The rearrangement joins TRBV15 to TRBJ2-3, with 9 bases aligning to TRBD1. Germline loops: CDR1 LNHNV, CDR2 YYDKDF (reference sequence). This CDR3 region has 15 residues. The CDR3, as DNA: TGTGCCGCCAGCAGTACGGGACAGGGCACCGAAGGGCAGTATTTT. Translation: CAASSTGQGTEGQYF.

Ten or more counts support this clonotype. V usage is TRBV4-1 and J usage is TRBJ2-7; D is possibly TRBD1 (7 bases). Trimming left V 4 bases short and J 0 bases short, with 13 bases between. The CDR3 is made up of 15 amino acids. CDR1 is MGHRA and CDR2 is YSYEKL in the germline V gene. The CDR3 protein is CASSRGTASSYEQYF. The CDR3 DNA sequence: TGCGCCAGCAGCCGCGGGACAGCTTCCTCCTACGAGCAGTACTTC.

This clonotype was recorded a few times. The CDR3 region has the DNA TGTGCCTGGAGTAAGGTCAACCCGGAAGCTAACTATGGCTACACCTTC. Protein product: CAWSKVNPEANYGYTF. The chain is built from TRBV30 and TRBJ1-2; no clear D gene. The germline V gene has CDR1 GTSNPN and CDR2 SVGIG (reference sequence). V lost 2 bases, J lost 0 bases, and 16 bases lay in between. The CDR3 has 16 amino acids.

The chain employs TRBV7-3 and TRBJ2-2; no clear D. V was cut by 5 bases and J by 4 bases, with 14 bases left in between. From germline, CDR1 is SGHTA and CDR2 FQGTGA. The length of the CDR3 is 15 residues. The DNA of the CDR3 is TGTGCCAGCAGCCTCAGCCCCCCGGGCACCGGGGAGCTGTTTTTT. Protein sequence: CASSLSPPGTGELFF.

This clonotype was counted ten times or more. The chain carries TRBV6-5 and TRBJ2-2, with D perhaps TRBD1 (5 bases). Germline V gene sequence: CDR1 MNHEY, CDR2 SVGAGI. The CDR3 consists of 15 residues. Deletions cut 0 bases from V and 4 bases from J, with 9 bases between. The CDR3 here is CASSYSGAPTGELFF. The CDR3 DNA is TGTGCCAGCAGTTACTCAGGGGCCCCCACCGGGGAGCTGTTTTTT.

A few counts support this clonotype. J is TRBJ1-4 and V is TRBV5-6, with D possibly being TRBD1 (5 bases). The V end lost 5 bases, the J end lost 7 bases, and 15 bases lay between the germline ends. Germline loops: CDR1 SGHDT, CDR2 YYEEEE. This CDR3 is built from 14 residues. In DNA form, the CDR3 reads TGTGCCAGCAGTAGGAAGGGGCCCGGTGAAAAACTGTTTTTT. Translated: CASSRKGPGEKLFF.

This clonotype was found a few times. V and J are TRBV4-1 and TRBJ1-4; D unresolved. The ends were cut back, 1 base at V and 4 bases at J, with 13 bases in the middle. This CDR3 is built from 16 residues. Germline V lookup: CDR1 MGHRA, CDR2 YSYEKL. CDR3 residues: CASSQGAGSGNEKLFF. CDR3 nucleotide sequence: TGCGCCAGCAGCCAAGGGGCCGGTTCGGGTAATGAAAAACTGTTTTTT.

Ten or more counts support this clonotype. The V and J genes are TRBV7-2 and TRBJ2-1, with TRBD1 matching 10 bases. The CDR3 is 16 amino acids. Germline V gene lookup returns CDR1 SGHTA and CDR2 FQGNSA. J was trimmed by 7 bases and V by 3 bases; bases with no gene match: 9. CDR3 sequence (DNA): TGTGCCAGCAGCTTGGTCGGGACAGGGGATGGTAATGAGCAGTTCTTC. This codes for CASSLVGTGDGNEQFF.

This clonotype was observed a few times. This chain links TRBV19 with TRBJ2-1, with TRBD1 as a possible D gene (5 bases). The CDR3 totals 16 residues. The germline V and J ends were trimmed by 3 bases and 3 bases, with 15 bases remaining between them. CDR1 and CDR2 (germline): LNHDA, SQIVND (reference sequence). CDR3 nucleotide sequence: TGTGCCAGTAGTATCCCCGCAGGGAAGGGCTACAATGAGCAGTTCTTC. Its translation is CASSIPAGKGYNEQFF.

The table lists this clonotype with many counts. V and J are TRBV5-1 and TRBJ1-5; D is ambiguous. In germline, CDR1 is SGHRS, CDR2 YFSETQ. V was pared by 0 bases and J by 0 bases, with 7 bases between. This CDR3 spans 15 amino acids. The CDR3 DNA follows: TGCGCCAGCAGCTTGGAGCCCTTTAGCAATCAGCCCCAGCATTTT. Its translation is CASSLEPFSNQPQHF.

The chain combines TRBV5-4 with TRBJ2-5, with D possibly being TRBD2 (6 bases). Trimming pared 4 bases from V and 0 bases from J, leaving 19 bases between. This CDR3 spans 17 amino acids. Germline CDR1 is SGHNT and CDR2 is YYREEE (reference sequence). The CDR3 here is CASSTYGGGYNQETQYF. The CDR3 DNA reads TGTGCCAGCAGCACCTACGGTGGGGGGTACAACCAAGAGACCCAGTACTTC.

Many counts were recorded for this clonotype. CDR3: CASSSRQGVFLEQFF. In DNA, the CDR3 is TGTGCCAGCAGCTCTCGACAGGGTGTGTTCTTGGAGCAGTTCTTC. The chain employs TRBV7-9 and TRBJ2-1, with TRBD1 identical over 7 bases. Trimming removed 4 bases from V and 10 bases from J; junction bases left unmatched: 13. Germline V lookup: CDR1 SEHNR, CDR2 FQNEAQ (reference sequence). The CDR3 consists of 15 residues.

The chain joins TRBV12-3 or TRBV12-4 to TRBJ1-6, with 10 nucleotides matching TRBD1. V gave up 8 bases and J gave up 13 bases; unmatched junction bases: 8. The CDR3 is 13 residues long. This chain's CDR3 is CASLGQGGYPLHF. The CDR3 DNA sequence: TGTGCCAGCCTAGGACAGGGGGGTTACCCCCTCCACTTT.